The present entry profiles one T cell receptor (beta chain) with its context. One end of the junction varies from germline; a read error may be responsible. The record originates from a study of OX40 agonist ivuxolimab in advanced cancers. The CDR3 consists of 17 residues. Germline V gene data show CDR1 as SGHTA and CDR2 as FQGNSA. The data were produced by immunoSEQ multiplex PCR, yet TCRdb's version contains in-frame clones alone and is incomplete. The sample comprises about 83,000 clones, less than 85% of which are singletons, and under 7.5% rests with the top ten. The starting material was CD4+ or CD8+ T cells sorted from blood, obtained in a trial of the OX40 agonist ivuxolimab. This TCR was sampled from an adult with an advanced solid tumor such as melanoma, head and neck, liver or kidney cancer. J is TRBJ2-3 and V is TRBV7-2; D gene unclear. The CDR3 bases are TGTGCCGGCAGCTTACAATCCGGCCGGTGGGGCACAGATACGCAGTATTTT. This encodes CAGSLQSGRWGTDTQYF.